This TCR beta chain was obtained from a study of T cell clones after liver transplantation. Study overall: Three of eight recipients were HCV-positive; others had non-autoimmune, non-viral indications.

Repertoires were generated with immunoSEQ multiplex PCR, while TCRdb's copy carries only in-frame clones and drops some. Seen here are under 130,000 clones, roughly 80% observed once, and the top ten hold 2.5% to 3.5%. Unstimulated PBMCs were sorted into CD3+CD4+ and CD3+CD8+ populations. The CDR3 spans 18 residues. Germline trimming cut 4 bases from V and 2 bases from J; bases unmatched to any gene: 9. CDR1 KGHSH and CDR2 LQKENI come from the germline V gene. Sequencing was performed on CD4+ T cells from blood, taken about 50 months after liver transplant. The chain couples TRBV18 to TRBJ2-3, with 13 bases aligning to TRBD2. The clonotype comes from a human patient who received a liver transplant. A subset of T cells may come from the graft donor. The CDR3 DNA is TGTGCCAGCTCACTCCACCCCGGACTAGCGGGAGACACAGATACGCAGTATTTT. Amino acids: CASSLHPGLAGDTDTQYF.